The 21 T cell receptor beta chains given below trace back to one sample, sequenced in a study of blood T cells in healthy people across ages. A J-beta primer mix and a sample-barcoded 5' primer were used in a second PCR of roughly 6 to 12 cycles. TCRdb called the 5' RACE reads again in MiXCR, with one record for every CDR3 protein. The sample yields 630,000 or so distinct CDR3 sequences, about 34% seen once. The sequenced sample consisted of blood. The receptor set was obtained from an elderly woman in good health.

This chain links TRBV7-2 with TRBJ2-2, with TRBD1 matching over 8 bases. CDR3 length: 17 residues. V was pared by 1 base and J by 4 bases, with 8 bases of the junction left unmatched. The germline gives CDR1 SGHTA, CDR2 FQGNSA. This CDR3 is CASSLESGGVLTGELFF. CDR3 nucleotide sequence: TGTGCCAGCAGCTTAGAGTCAGGGGGCGTACTCACCGGGGAGCTGTTTTTT. Full variable domain (outside the CDR3, taken from reference TRBV7-2 and TRBJ2-2): GAGVSQSPSNKVTEKGKDVELRCDPISGHTALYWYRQSLGQGLEFLIYFQGNSAPDKSGLPSDRFSAERTGGSVSTLTIQRTQQEDSAVYLCASSLESGGVLTGELFFGEGSRLTVL.

The gene calls are TRBV4-1 and TRBJ1-1; D uncertain. The CDR3 has 15 residues. Per germline, CDR1 MGHRA and CDR2 YSYEKL. CDR3 nucleotide sequence: TGCACCGGCAGCCAAGACCGTACTGTTAACACTGAAGCTTTCTTT. Translated: CTGSQDRTVNTEAFF.

This clonotype was recorded many times. The V gene is TRBV4-1, the J gene TRBJ2-7; the match to TRBD2 covers 12 bases. The junction had 8 bases not matched to a gene; V was cut back by 4 bases and J by 4 bases. This CDR3 is 16 amino acids long. Germline CDR1 is MGHRA and CDR2 is YSYEKL. CDR3 DNA: TGCGCCAGCAGCCTCGGACTAGCGGGGTACCTTTACGAGCAGTACTTC. Its protein product is CASSLGLAGYLYEQYF.

The V call is TRBV4-1, the J call TRBJ1-5; D unresolved. Germline V gene lookup returns CDR1 MGHRA and CDR2 YSYEKL. The CDR3 consists of 15 residues. Trimming shortened V by 6 bases and J by 0 bases, and 12 bases separated the two germline ends. CDR3 in amino acids: CASSETPASNQPQHF. As DNA, the CDR3 is TGCGCCAGCAGTGAAACACCGGCTAGCAATCAGCCCCAGCATTTT.

The CDR3 DNA reads TGTGCCAGCAGTCATAACCACGAGCAGTACTTC. Protein sequence: CASSHNHEQYF. V usage is TRBV27 and J usage is TRBJ2-7; D not resolved. Trimming removed 5 bases from V and 5 bases from J, with 7 bases in between. Germline V gene lookup returns CDR1 MNHEY and CDR2 SMNVEV (reference sequence). The CDR3 totals 11 residues.

This clonotype was detected ten times or more. The chain carries TRBV5-1 and TRBJ2-6; no clear D. Looked up from germline, CDR1 is SGHRS and CDR2 is YFSETQ. This CDR3 spans 16 amino acids. Trimming left V 4 bases short and J 0 bases short, with 11 bases between. CDR3 in amino acids: CASSLNTVSGANVLTF. The CDR3 DNA reads as TGCGCCAGCAGCCTTAATACAGTCTCTGGGGCCAACGTCCTGACTTTC.

The table lists this clonotype with a few counts. The chain employs TRBV27 and TRBJ2-7, with D possibly TRBD1 on 5 matching bases. Germline V lookup: CDR1 MNHEY, CDR2 SMNVEV (reference sequence). The CDR3 totals 14 residues. Trimming removed 5 bases at V and 2 bases at J, with 13 bases between. Here the CDR3 DNA reads TGTGCCAGCAGTCCACAGGCGCTAGCCTACGAGCAGTACTTC. It translates to CASSPQALAYEQYF.

This clonotype was recorded many times. CDR3 coding DNA: TGTGCCAGCAGCTTGGGACGGGACAGGGCAATTTCTGGGGCCAACGTCCTGACTTTC. Amino acid sequence: CASSLGRDRAISGANVLTF. V and J are TRBV7-2 and TRBJ2-6, with TRBD1 matching over 9 bases. V trimming: 3 bases; J trimming: 1 base; junction bases outside the gene matches: 10. Germline assignment: CDR1 SGHTA and CDR2 FQGNSA. The CDR3 extends over 19 amino acids.

As regards this clonotype: A clone one base away is much larger, so this may be a read error. The V call is TRBV3-1, the J call TRBJ2-7; 8 bases line up with TRBD2. The CDR3 contains 15 residues. V shed 1 base, J shed 7 bases, and the junction held 9 bases outside the gene matches. From germline, CDR1 is LGHDT and CDR2 YNNKEL (reference sequence). The CDR3 region is CASSQGGGRYNEQYF. The CDR3 DNA reads TGTGCCAGCAGCCAAGGCGGGGGGCGGTACAATGAGCAGTACTTC.

The sample holds many counts of this clonotype. The chain is built from TRBV15 and TRBJ2-1; D is undetermined. Germline assignment: CDR1 LNHNV and CDR2 YYDKDF (reference sequence). The CDR3 contains 15 residues. V lost 0 bases and J lost 5, with 11 bases in between. The CDR3 loop is CATSRERNPNNEQFF. The CDR3 DNA reads as TGTGCCACCAGCAGAGAAAGGAACCCCAACAATGAGCAGTTCTTC.

This clonotype occurred once. The chain combines TRBV12-3 or TRBV12-4 with TRBJ2-7; D perhaps matches TRBD1 (6 bases). The J call may be in error: the DNA end matches TRBJ2-5 better. The length of the CDR3 is 16 residues. DNA of the CDR3: TGTGCCAGCAGTTCAAGGACAGCATTTTTTCAAGAGACCCAGTACTTC. Protein sequence: CASSSRTAFFQETQYF.

This clonotype was seen a single time. The V and J genes are TRBV29-1 and TRBJ2-5; no clear D. In germline, CDR1 is SQVTM, CDR2 ANQGSEA. Deletions cut 3 bases from V and 2 bases from J, with 19 bases between. CDR3 length: 16 amino acids. The CDR3 loop reads CSVDDSMRSLQETQYF. The CDR3 DNA reads as TGCAGCGTTGACGATAGTATGCGCTCCCTTCAAGAGACCCAGTACTTC.

This rearrangement joins TRBV30 to TRBJ1-2, with D hard to call. The CDR3 sequence is 15 residues long. V was pared by 5 bases and J by 0 bases, with 16 bases between. Germline loops: CDR1 GTSNPN, CDR2 SVGIG (reference sequence). Written as DNA, the CDR3 is TGTGCCTGGGGGGAGGGCCTGATAGCTAACTATGGCTACACCTTC. This codes for CAWGEGLIANYGYTF.

V usage is TRBV20-1 and J usage is TRBJ1-1; D call uncertain. In germline, CDR1 is DFQATT, CDR2 SNEGSKA (reference sequence). V lost 6 bases and J lost 1, with 9 bases in between. The CDR3 runs 12 residues. CDR3 nucleotides: TGCAGTGCCATCAAGGAGAACACTGAAGCTTTCTTT. Amino acids: CSAIKENTEAFF.

This clonotype was recorded many times. This sequence joins TRBV7-2 and TRBJ2-3; D may be TRBD1 (6 bases). This CDR3 comprises 15 residues. Trimming stripped 4 bases from V and 0 bases from J, with 11 bases between. CDR1 and CDR2 from the germline V gene are SGHTA and FQGNSA. CDR3 sequence (DNA): TGTGCCAGCAGCTGGAACAGGGCTAGCACAGATACGCAGTATTTT. It specifies CASSWNRASTDTQYF.

Of note for this clonotype: Since a much larger clone is just one base distant, this may be a read error. The chain combines TRBV6-5 with TRBJ2-7; 7 bases match TRBD2. The trim removed 5 bases at V and 0 bases at J, leaving 7 bases unmatched. CDR1 and CDR2 (germline): MNHEY, SVGAGI. The CDR3 runs 15 residues. CDR3 nucleotides: TGTGCCAGCAGTCCGGGCCTAGCGGCCTCCTACGAGCAGTACGTC. Protein product: CASSPGLAASYEQYV.

This clonotype was observed at least ten times. The chain combines TRBV9 with TRBJ2-7, with TRBD2 matching over 7 bases. The CDR3 sequence is 15 residues long. CDR1 and CDR2 (germline): SGDLS, YYNGEE. With 0 bases clipped from V and 2 bases from J, the junction kept 5 bases outside the gene matches. The CDR3 protein is CASSVGEGRAYEQYF. The CDR3 DNA follows: TGTGCCAGCAGCGTAGGGGAGGGCAGAGCCTACGAGCAGTACTTC.

The sample holds many counts of this clonotype. V usage is TRBV20-1 and J usage is TRBJ2-1; D is unclear. The CDR3 is 14 residues long. V was pared by 6 bases and J by 5 bases, with 17 bases between. Germline V gene sequence: CDR1 DFQATT, CDR2 SNEGSKA (reference sequence). CDR3 sequence reads: CSAPVPVAHNEQFF. The CDR3 DNA sequence: TGCAGTGCCCCAGTCCCCGTGGCGCACAATGAGCAGTTCTTC.

This clonotype was picked up many times. The V and J genes are TRBV20-1 and TRBJ2-3; no clear D gene. Trimming removed 0 bases from V and 2 bases from J, with 9 bases in between. Germline lookup yields CDR1 DFQATT and CDR2 SNEGSKA (reference sequence). This CDR3 contains 14 residues. The CDR3 coding sequence is TGCAGTGCTAGAGATGAAACTTCCACAGATACGCAGTATTTT. It encodes CSARDETSTDTQYF.

This clonotype was detected ten times or more. This chain uses TRBV15 with TRBJ2-1, with 7 bases fitting TRBD2. There are 16 residues in the CDR3. Germline CDR1 LNHNV, CDR2 YYDKDF (reference sequence). V lost 5 bases and J lost 7; bases outside the gene matches: 14. The CDR3 loop reads CATSVGGSKVGNEQFF. The CDR3 DNA reads as TGTGCCACCAGCGTCGGGGGGAGTAAGGTGGGGAATGAGCAGTTCTTC. Full variable domain (rest looked up from reference TRBV15 and TRBJ2-1): DAMVIQNPRYQVTQFGKPVTLSCSQTLNHNVMYWYQQKSSQAPKLLFHYYDKDFNNEADTPDNFQSRRPNTSFCFLDIRSPGLGDTAMYLCATSVGGSKVGNEQFFGPGTRLTVL.

This clonotype was detected ten times or more. This chain links TRBV4-3 with TRBJ1-1; D is possibly TRBD1 (6 bases). Trimming left V 4 bases short and J 3 bases short, with 15 bases between. This CDR3 contains 15 residues. The germline V gene has CDR1 LGHNA and CDR2 YSLEER. CDR3 bases: TGCGCCAGCAGCCTGCGGACAGCTGGAGACACTGAAGCTTTCTTT. It encodes CASSLRTAGDTEAFF.